Listed below are T cell receptor beta chains from one sample, sequenced in a study of T cells in Graves' hyperthyroidism and ophthalmopathy. TCRdb reprocessed the multiplex PCR reads with MiXCR, giving one entry per CDR3 protein. The data contain roughly 420,000 distinct CDR3 sequences, roughly 15% of them singletons. What was sequenced was blood. The receptor source for this set is a young woman with Graves' hyperthyroidism. The CDR3 runs from the conserved cysteine through the conserved F or W.

>TRBJ1-6|TRBV18
CASSRTQVTNSPLHF
>TRBJ1-1|TRBV6-1
CASSEAGRRWDTEAFF
>TRBJ2-5|TRBV9
CASSPRTSGRATETQYF
>TRBJ2-2|TRBV7-3
CASSLTMAGELFF
>TRBJ2-3|TRBV7-9
CAGPPKGSGRADTQYF
>TRBJ2-3|TRBV7-2
CASSFDSTQYF
>TRBJ2-7|TRBV7-2
CASSHGLGDYEQYF
>TRBJ1-4|TRBV27
CASSTGQDEKLFF
>TRBJ1-5|TRBV29-1
CSVQTGGKGNQPQHF
>TRBJ2-7|TRBV9
CASSVGWTGVYEQYF
>TRBJ1-4|TRBV4-1
CASSHTQGSRNEKLFF
>TRBJ2-7|TRBV19
CASSIAQGTYEQYF
>TRBJ2-3|TRBV7-9
CASSFHVTQYF
>TRBJ2-3|TRBV9
CASSVGGKTTDTQYF
>TRBJ1-4|TRBV19
CASSNGAGGMLATNEKLFF
>TRBJ2-5|TRBV12-3/TRBV12-4
CASSQGDRGPETQYF
>TRBJ1-1|TRBV28
CASETSQALNTEAFF
>TRBJ1-3|TRBV2
CASRPNLSYGNTIYF